Detailed here is one TCR beta chain. What this receptor recognizes is not known. No base qualities exist here, and no much larger clone lies one base off it. The sample belongs to a study of cytomegalovirus exposure and HLA in healthy donors (dated by TCRdb to the late 2010s). In the study overall: According to an earlier analysis of 587 of the donors, some 180 million T cells yielded over 90 million unique TCR beta sequences and 276 Gb of sequence data. Every repertoire in the discovery cohort had been generated on one and the same sequencing platform. In a later genetic analysis, genome-wide SNP genotypes for 398 of the 666 donors were used, and that subset was treated as a discovery cohort. The aim of the study was to test whether cataloging public T cell receptors could identify signatures of past pathogen exposure. The T cell repertoires of some 670 subjects were profiled by immunosequencing and related to cytomegalovirus serostatus. Alongside the repertoire data, information on donor age, sex, ethnicity and CMV serostatus was compiled. The later analysis used no new phenotypic data to find candidate immune exposures, relying instead on TCR beta sequences and their occurrence across donors. An early release that covered 500 to 800 HLA-typed donors contained about 300 gigabases of sequencing data and some 87 million unique TCR sequences. A separate validation cohort of 100 to 150 different subjects was used in addition to the roughly 700-subject first cohort. Typing coverage differed by locus: A, B, C, DRB1 and DQB1 were typed in about 620-630 donors, DQA1 in about 500, DPA1 in some 610, and DPB1 in 450 to 480. An earlier analysis of 587 of the donors used high-throughput TCR beta sequencing to judge whether each TCR beta V gene segment behaved as functional or pseudogenic. HLA typing included class I and class II loci at four-digit resolution. Among around 400 genotyped donors of the cohort, an average of approximately 230,000 unique TCR beta nucleotide sequences were sequenced per donor, roughly 20% of them non-productive. The genetic ancestry cluster associated with self-reported Caucasian donors included 65% to 90% of the roughly 380 genotyped donors. To predict cytomegalovirus infection status, the study brought together high-throughput TCR immunosequencing, statistical association of individual TCRs with disease status, and machine learning. To study patterns of TCR occurrence, a later analysis re-analyzed previously published TCR beta repertoires from several hundred donors and added high-resolution HLA genotyping. Because of strong linkage in the cohort, roughly 5 DR-DQ haplotypes were treated as single units for association and clustering.

Results and caveats for the whole study, not just this receptor: A later analysis associated 15,000 to 20,000 TCR beta sequences with specific HLA alleles at a false discovery rate of 0.05. Because counts were too low, approximately 15 rarely observed V segments, including chromosome 9 orphons, were excluded from the earlier analysis of 587 of the donors. A group of highly shared sequence variants was considered likely to be a technical artifact of the sequencing pipeline. In vitro tests confirmed that a few of the cytomegalovirus-associated TCR beta chains recognize cytomegalovirus antigens. In this cohort, only TCR beta chains were sequenced, and detectable features were limited by the absence of alpha or paired-chain data. In both the original and validation cohorts, the classifier was reported to diagnose cytomegalovirus status with high specificity and sensitivity. A later analysis found that HLA-associated TCR beta chains were more clonally expanded and had lower generation probabilities than equally common non-associated chains. Most TCR sequences were observed very rarely across donors, whereas some public TCRs were present in many individuals. A further reported finding was that TCR beta sequences accurately predicted the HLA-A and HLA-B alleles for most subjects in the first cohort. Assigning TCR associations to individual alleles was difficult when HLA alleles, especially DR and DQ, strongly co-occurred. A later genetic analysis reported fewer N-insertions in productive TCRs among donors in an Asian-associated ancestry cluster than the roughly 700-donor mean. Some IMGT-functional V segments, including TRBV6-2 and TRBV6-3, could not be told apart with the 87-base-pair reads, so those segments were excluded. According to the authors, the approach could potentially be generalized to other disease states and immunological phenotypes. The study gave a list of more than 150 TCR beta chains associated with cytomegalovirus. Sequencing depth was assumed to be roughly uniform across donors in the presence/absence analyses, though that assumption may not hold. In a later analysis, TCR association rates were found to vary across HLA loci, with the most associated TCRs seen for DRB1 alleles and the fewest for HLA-C alleles. Several of the top co-occurrence clusters appeared to be linked to parvovirus B19, influenza, CMV and Epstein-Barr virus, according to a later analysis. In a later genetic analysis, a missense DCLRE1C variant was associated with V-gene and J-gene trimming of TCR beta chains, and the association was replicated in an independent cohort. HLA typing was unavailable for some donors at each locus, so association tests used only the typed subset. CMV serostatus was the only immune exposure information available for the cohort. A later analysis found that most CMV-associated TCR beta chains appeared HLA-restricted, with HLA associations seemingly driven largely by CMV exposure. An earlier analysis of approximately 500 of the donors showed that most TCR beta V segments appeared in productive rearrangements either about 87% or about 30% of the time, which broadly matched IMGT annotations. Correlated functional status among segregating V segments might reflect linkage disequilibrium, but an unknown experimental factor could not be ruled out.

Library generation was performed with the immunoSEQ multiplex PCR assay. For the multiplex PCR, a mixture combining 60 forward primers for TCR Vbeta segments and 13 reverse primers for TCR Jbeta segments was used. A multiplex PCR assay on genomic DNA amplified the CDR3 region of rearranged TCR beta genes. Amplified TCR beta libraries were sequenced as 87-base-pair reads on the Illumina HiSeq System. Turning to the authors' computational methods: Across the 670 or so repertoires, a later analysis counted some 81 million unique TCR beta chains, 9.5 million to 13 million of which were shared by at least two donors. Raw reads were error-corrected and collapsed into unique sequences by a nearest-neighbor algorithm in which closely related sequences were merged to remove PCR and sequencing errors. CDR3 sequences were aligned to IMGT reference sequences to assign V, D and J gene segments. Each retained sequence needed at least a six-nucleotide match to both a V gene segment and a J gene segment. Rearrangements were called productive when the CDR3 lacked stop codons and stayed in frame with V and J; all others were non-productive. Following IMGT convention, CDR3 was defined as the stretch from the second conserved V-encoded cysteine up to the conserved J-encoded phenylalanine. Sequences without an unambiguous match to a single V gene segment were excluded from the earlier analysis of over 500 of the donors. In an earlier analysis of some 590 of the donors, a V segment was called functional when productive rearrangements were above 56.7%, and segregating when the standard deviation between donors exceeded 5%. To diagnose cytomegalovirus status from the catalog of TCR beta chain sequences, a statistical classification framework was built. V and J gene assignment, in a later analysis, came from comparing TCR nucleotide sequences with IMGT/GENE-DB human TR gene sequences. In a later analysis, CDR3 sequences and most-parsimonious VDJ recombination scenarios were assigned using the TCRdist pipeline. A later analysis defined each TCR beta chain by its CDR3 amino acid sequence plus V-gene family, and excluded reads lacking a unique V-gene family. As a way to deal with suspected cross-contamination and a sequencing artifact, a later analysis dropped 450 to 700 nucleotide sequences that were highly shared and had low generation probability. In a later analysis, a clonal expansion index was calculated for each public chain from normalized within-repertoire ranks of inferred template counts. Generation probabilities in a later analysis came from a VDJ recombination model fitted to out-of-frame rearrangements, and those results were checked against IGoR. A later analysis scored TCR-TCR, TCR-HLA and TCR-CMV co-occurrence with hypergeometric tests, applying a repertoire-size bias correction to TCR pairs. False discovery rates were estimated in a later analysis by permuting HLA or CMV assignments 20 times. In a later analysis, co-occurring TCRs were grouped with DBSCAN, and TCRdist sequence similarity was added when clustering was performed within HLA-allele-positive subsets. Repertoires with fewer than 30,000 or more than 120,000 public chains were left out of co-occurrence clustering, as were a few repertoires with anomalous nucleotide sharing. The immuneACCESS repertoire file appears here via TCRdb, limited to in-frame rearrangements. These files lack a portion of the clones; in checked studies, under half of the deficit traces to unresolved V genes, and the cause of the others is not known. The D gene and trimming were derived from the DNA, and the V and J assignments and clone size from that table. The sample table holds about 150,000 clones, of which over 55% were seen once. The ten most abundant clones make up less than 2.5% of the sample.

The cohort comprised more than 550 healthy bone marrow donors. At the time of sampling, all cohort members were nominally healthy, though unrecorded immune exposures were likely present. The donor tested CMV seronegative, placing the donor among the 300 to 450 seronegative members of the cohort. Each donor provided a peripheral blood sample, and peripheral blood mononuclear cells were used for TCR beta sequencing. Genomic DNA extraction from the blood cell samples was performed with the Qiagen DNeasy Blood Extraction Kit. Relative to germline, V is missing 4 bases and J is missing 4 bases, with 4 bases of the junction outside any gene match. The CDR3, cysteine through phenylalanine, is 15 amino acids long. Of all the DNA, just the CDR3 is kept, 45 bases in frame from base 1. Per the germline V gene, SGHRS is the CDR1 and YFSETQ is the CDR2.

The sequence was collected from a man aged 35 to 55 in good health and CMV-seronegative. The chain is encoded by TRBV5-1 joined to TRBJ2-1; 11 nucleotides in the junction match TRBD2. Sequences were obtained from PBMCs. The CDR3 corresponds to CASSPTSGKYNEQFF. In nucleotide form, the sequence is TGCGCCAGCAGCCCGACTAGCGGGAAATACAATGAGCAGTTCTTC.